This T cell receptor (beta chain) stems from a study of blood T cell repertoires in COVID-19. Whole-study context: Researchers got acute and convalescent COVID-19 samples from the United States, Italy and Spain. PBMCs, B-cell-depleted T cells, or T cells provided the cDNA or gDNA that made up the material.

The assay was immunoSEQ multiplex PCR, and TCRdb's table has in-frame clones only and misses some. The repertoire holds about 200,000 clones, with 60% to 85% as singletons. The germline V gene has CDR1 ENHRY and CDR2 SYGVKD. There are 14 residues in the CDR3. The V and J ends lost 0 bases and 4 bases respectively, with 9 bases between them. The TCR sequence derives from a woman aged 70-85 years with acute or convalescent COVID-19. This chain connects TRBV10-3 to TRBJ2-5; D gene unclear. The specimen was peripheral blood. CDR3 region: CAISESGDSETQYF. Written as DNA, the CDR3 is TGTGCCATCAGTGAGTCTGGAGACTCAGAGACCCAGTACTTC.